Following are 8 T cell receptor beta chains from one sample sequenced in a study of blood T cells in healthy people across ages. A second PCR, run for roughly 7 to 11 cycles, used a sample-barcoded 5' primer plus a J-beta primer mix. TCRdb used MiXCR to reprocess the 5' RACE reads, holding one entry per CDR3 protein. This table holds roughly 2 million distinct CDR3 sequences, around half found once. The specimen sequenced was blood. These receptors were obtained from a woman between 35 and 50 years old in good health.

The rearrangement uses TRBV29-1 and TRBJ2-4; no definite D call. The closer fit of TRBJ2-7 to the DNA end suggests the J call may be wrong. The CDR3 sequence is 12 residues long. Germline-derived CDR1 and CDR2 are SQVTM and ANQGSEA. CDR3 nucleotide sequence: TGCATCATGACGGGTTTTGAGGACGAGCAGTACTTC. The encoded protein is CIMTGFEDEQYF.

To note about this clonotype: A read error may account for a junction end that differs from germline. In DNA form, the CDR3 reads TGTGCCAGCAGCCAAGACCGTGGGACCGGGGCTGGCACAGATACGCGGTATTTT. Translating gives CASSQDRGTGAGTDTRYF. V is TRBV4-2 and J is TRBJ2-3, with D perhaps matching TRBD1 or TRBD2 (5 bases each). The CDR3 covers 18 residues. Germline CDR1 reads LGHNA; CDR2 reads YNFKEQ.

The genes are TRBV5-1 and TRBJ2-7, with 7 bases aligning to TRBD2. TRBJ2-5 matches the DNA end more closely, so the J call is doubtful. The CDR3 has 16 amino acids. Per the germline V gene, CDR1 is SGHRS and CDR2 is YFSETQ. The CDR3 DNA reads TGCGCCAGCAGCCCCCTTGTCCGGGGAGGGGAAGAGACCCAGTACTTC. Amino acid sequence: CASSPLVRGGEETQYF.

This clonotype was seen a few times. This chain links TRBV5-5 with TRBJ1-2; D call uncertain. The length of the CDR3 is 16 residues. Between the trimmed V and J ends, which lost 1 base and 5 bases, there was a span of 18 bases. Germline V lookup: CDR1 SGHKS, CDR2 YYEKEE (reference sequence). The CDR3 reads CASSLSLRSELYGYTF. In DNA form, the CDR3 reads TGTGCCAGCAGCTTGTCGTTAAGGTCAGAACTATATGGCTACACCTTC. Together with reference TRBV5-5 and TRBJ1-2, the CDR3 gives the full variable domain: DAGVTQSPTHLIKTRGQQVTLRCSPISGHKSVSWYQQVLGQGPQFIFQYYEKEERGRGNFPDRFSARQFPNYSSELNVNALLLGDSALYLCASSLSLRSELYGYTFGSGTRLTVV.

Only a few counts were recorded for this clonotype. The chain employs TRBV5-1 and TRBJ2-1, with 8 nucleotides matching TRBD2. In germline, CDR1 is SGHRS, CDR2 YFSETQ. V gave up 1 base and J gave up 7 bases; unmatched junction bases: 10. The CDR3 extends over 16 amino acids. For the CDR3, the DNA is TGCGCCAGCAGCTTGTATGCGGCGGGGGGTAGGAATGAGCAGTTCTTC. Its protein is CASSLYAAGGRNEQFF.

This clonotype was seen a few times. The J gene is TRBJ2-5, the V gene TRBV5-1; TRBD1 matches at 7 bases. This CDR3 comprises 14 residues. Germline assignment: CDR1 SGHRS and CDR2 YFSETQ. Trimming cost V 5 bases and J 1 base; bases outside gene matches: 5. This chain's CDR3 is CASRQQGTQETQYF. The CDR3 DNA reads TGCGCCAGCAGGCAACAGGGGACCCAAGAGACCCAGTACTTC.

The chain couples TRBV4-2 to TRBJ1-2; TRBD1 is a possible D gene (5 bases). Germline V CDR1 and CDR2: LGHNA, YNFKEQ. The ends were cut back, 5 bases at V and 2 bases at J, with 12 bases in the middle. The CDR3 sequence is 14 residues long. CDR3 nucleotide sequence: TGTGCCAGCAGCACCAGGGACGGCAACTATGGCTACACCTTC. Its protein is CASSTRDGNYGYTF.

This chain uses TRBV27 with TRBJ1-1, with 8 bases identical to TRBD1. The germline CDR1 and CDR2 sequences are MNHEY and SMNVEV (reference sequence). This CDR3 has 16 residues. Trimming took 2 bases from V and 0 from J; bases not matched to a gene: 5. The CDR3 DNA is TGTGCCAGCAGTTTAAAGGCGGGACAGGTGAACACTGAAGCTTTCTTT. It codes for CASSLKAGQVNTEAFF.